Given below is one TCR beta chain in context. Its specific antigen is unknown. No per-base quality is available; no much larger clone lies one base away. This entry is derived from a study of shared clonotypes between healthy human individuals (dated by TCRdb to 2020 to 2021). In the study overall: A few men and two women, aged 18 to 49 years, made up the cohort. To estimate repertoire size and how much clonotypes are shared between individuals, the study performed deep sequencing of blood TCR repertoires from roughly five healthy adults. Per donor, three plates each were used for CD4 naive and CD4 memory, two for CD8 naive, and one for CD8 memory. Leukapheresis yielded between about 0.9 and 9.5 billion PBMCs per donor. To increase sequencing depth and limit assay-specific biases, TCR repertoire library preparation and sequencing were carried out by different laboratories using diverse techniques. Results the study describes overall, beyond this receptor: Higher generation probabilities were observed for clonotypes shared by all four sorted-subset donors than for non-shared clonotypes. Rarefaction of sorted-subset datasets indicated incomplete sequencing despite the large sequencing depth. Pairwise subsampling led to the expectation that sequencing depth would affect the degree of clonotype sharing among donors. Across several donors, around 5.4% of naive CD4, approximately 3.6% of naive CD8, 2.3% of memory CD4, and approximately 0.4% of memory CD8 clonotypes were shared. Because the study included only a small number of donors, the genetic and exposure-history diversity represented was limited. Sampling was restricted to blood, and TCR repertoires in tissues likely differ from the TCR repertoires found in blood. Larger estimated clonotype richness was generally found for naive subsets than for memory subsets.

Healthy HIV-negative adults with no recently reported acute infections or vaccinations were included as donors. Every donor was a Caucasian adult residing in Nashville, Tennessee, USA. CD4+ T cells were enriched through magnetic negative selection, after which naive cells were positively selected on CD45RA and the remaining negative fraction served as the memory subset. Blood was obtained by leukapheresis, after which PBMCs were separated by Ficoll-Histopaque density gradient centrifugation and cryopreserved in liquid nitrogen vapor phase. Analytical flow cytometry was used to check the purity and quantity of every magnetically sorted T cell population. Each sorted fraction had its genomic DNA isolated and then quantified by UV absorbance on a Nanodrop 2000c. Using the deep immunoSEQ assay, multiplex PCR amplified TCR CDR3 regions from genomic DNA. Genomic DNA extracted from each cell subset was distributed evenly over all wells of several immunoSEQ 96-well plates, and each plate served as one replicate. For sorted subsets, about 210 ng of genomic DNA, equivalent to 30,000 or so T cell genomes, went into each replicate PCR. Purified libraries were measured with a Qubit 3.0 fluorometer, size-checked on a Bioanalyzer 2100, and measured again with the KAPA Library Quantification kit. A separate single-read 150-cycle Illumina NextSeq 550 flow cell was used to sequence each immunoSEQ 96-well plate. From the authors' description of their analysis: Because the immunoSEQ output held only junctional sequences and lacked quality scores, the filtering could not match the filtering applied to full-length reads. To assign V/J genes and CDR3, sequences were annotated using PyIR, a Python wrapper for IgBLAST v1.9, with IMGT germline references. Any read was removed if the V/J assignment was weak (E-value above 1e-6), the CDR3 was missing, or the read contained stop codons, out-of-frame junctions, or ambiguous translated residues. A V3J clonotype was defined by an identical inferred V gene, J gene, and CDR3 amino acid sequence. To compute the percentage overlap between repertoires, the number of shared unique clonotypes was divided by the size of the smaller repertoire. Repertoire richness was assessed with RTK rarefaction, the Chao1 estimator, and Recon v2.1 estimates of unobserved clonotypes. For all TCRbeta clonotypes obtained by the gDNA method from four donors, generation probabilities were computed with OLGA. Sourced from immuneACCESS, this table was stored by TCRdb with only in-frame sequences that have V and J called. A share of the clones is absent; for the studies checked, an unresolved V gene accounts for under half, and the remainder has no known explanation. V, J and clone size reflect that table, while D and trimming were determined from the DNA. The sample has roughly 1,100,000 clones on record, around 76% of them singletons. The ten top clones hold approximately 1.5% of the sample.

Reading the germline V gene gives CDR1 MGHRA and CDR2 YSYEKL. From its cysteine to its phenylalanine, the CDR3 spans 17 amino acids. Of the read, only the CDR3 DNA is kept; its 51 bases are in frame from base 1. From V the trimming removes 0 bases and from J it removes 4 bases, while the gene matches leave 7 bases of the junction unaccounted for. The sample taken for sequencing was memory CD4+ T cells sorted from blood. Explained via the paper, the cell subset or site label denotes: CD45RA-negative fraction. The receptor comes from a young man in good health. In this chain, TRBV4-1 is recombined with TRBJ2-3; TRBD2 agrees with 10 junctional bases. The DNA sequence is as follows: TGCGCCAGCAGCCAAGATGGCGCTAGCGGGGGTGCAGATACGCAGTATTTT. It specifies CASSQDGASGGADTQYF.